This T cell receptor beta chain appears in the sequencing data of a study of cytomegalovirus exposure and HLA in healthy donors. Only in-frame clones appear in the TCRdb table, and some are missing; sequencing was by immunoSEQ multiplex PCR. The sample lists 95,000 to 150,000 clones; 75% to 90% were seen once. Germline CDR1 reads SGHTA; CDR2 reads FQGNSA. V was shortened by 0 bases and J by 0 bases, with 9 bases between the two germline ends. The CDR3 contains 16 residues. This receptor was obtained from a woman between 18 and 29 years old in good health and CMV-seronegative. This chain links TRBV7-2 with TRBJ1-5; no clear D gene. The sequencing input was PBMCs. The CDR3 DNA follows: TGTGCCAGCAGCTTAGCGGGGAGCTATAGCAATCAGCCCCAGCATTTT. It yields the protein CASSLAGSYSNQPQHF. The complete variable domain, with remaining parts taken from reference TRBV7-2 and TRBJ1-5, reads GAGVSQSPSNKVTEKGKDVELRCDPISGHTALYWYRQSLGQGLEFLIYFQGNSAPDKSGLPSDRFSAERTGGSVSTLTIQRTQQEDSAVYLCASSLAGSYSNQPQHFGDGTRLSIL.